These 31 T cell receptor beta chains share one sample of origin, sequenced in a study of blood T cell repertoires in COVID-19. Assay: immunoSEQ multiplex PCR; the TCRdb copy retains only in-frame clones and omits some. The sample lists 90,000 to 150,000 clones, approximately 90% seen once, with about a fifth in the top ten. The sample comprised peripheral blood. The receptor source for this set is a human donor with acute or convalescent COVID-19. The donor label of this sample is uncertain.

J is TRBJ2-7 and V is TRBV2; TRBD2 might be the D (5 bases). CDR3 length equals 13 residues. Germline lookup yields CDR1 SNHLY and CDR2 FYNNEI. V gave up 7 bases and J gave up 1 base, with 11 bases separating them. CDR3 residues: CASKGLDSYEQYF. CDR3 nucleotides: TGTGCCAGCAAAGGACTGGATTCCTACGAGCAGTACTTC.

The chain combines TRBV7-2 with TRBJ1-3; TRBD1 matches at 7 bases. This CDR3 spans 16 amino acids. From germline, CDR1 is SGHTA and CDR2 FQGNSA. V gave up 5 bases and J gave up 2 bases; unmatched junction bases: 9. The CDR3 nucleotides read TGTGCCAGCAGCCCGCGAACAGGGGTGGCTGGAAACACCATATATTTT. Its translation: CASSPRTGVAGNTIYF. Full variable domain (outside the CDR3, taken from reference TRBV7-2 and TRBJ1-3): GAGVSQSPSNKVTEKGKDVELRCDPISGHTALYWYRQSLGQGLEFLIYFQGNSAPDKSGLPSDRFSAERTGGSVSTLTIQRTQQEDSAVYLCASSPRTGVAGNTIYFGEGSWLTVV.

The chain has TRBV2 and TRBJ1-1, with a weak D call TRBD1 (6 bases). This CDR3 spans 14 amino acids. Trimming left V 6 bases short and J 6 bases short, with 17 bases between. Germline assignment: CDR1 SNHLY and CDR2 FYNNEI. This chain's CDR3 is CASRRETGRAEAFF. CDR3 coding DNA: TGTGCCAGCAGGCGAGAGACAGGAAGGGCTGAAGCTTTCTTT.

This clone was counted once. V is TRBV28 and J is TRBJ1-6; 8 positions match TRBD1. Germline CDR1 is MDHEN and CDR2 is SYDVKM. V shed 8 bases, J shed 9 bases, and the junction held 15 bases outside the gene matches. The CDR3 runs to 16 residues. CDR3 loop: CASYPGDRRGSSPLHF. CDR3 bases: TGTGCCAGCTACCCGGGGGACAGGAGAGGAAGTTCACCCCTCCACTTT.

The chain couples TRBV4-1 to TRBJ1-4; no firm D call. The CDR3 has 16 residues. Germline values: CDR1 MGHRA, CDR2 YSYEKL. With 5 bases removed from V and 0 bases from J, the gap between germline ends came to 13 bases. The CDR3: CASSTIPTATNEKLFF. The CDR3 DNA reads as TGCGCCAGCAGCACCATCCCGACTGCAACTAATGAAAAACTGTTTTTT.

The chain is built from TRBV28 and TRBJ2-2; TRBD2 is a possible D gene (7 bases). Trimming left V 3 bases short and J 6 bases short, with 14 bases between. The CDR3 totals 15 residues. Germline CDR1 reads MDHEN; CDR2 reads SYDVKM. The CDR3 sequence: CASSLGGPPAGELFF. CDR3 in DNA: TGTGCCAGCAGTTTGGGGGGGCCCCCGGCCGGGGAGCTGTTTTTT. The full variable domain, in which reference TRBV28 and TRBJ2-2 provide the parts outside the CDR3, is DVKVTQSSRYLVKRTGEKVFLECVQDMDHENMFWYRQDPGLGLRLIYFSYDVKMKEKGDIPEGYSVSREKKERFSLILESASTNQTSMYLCASSLGGPPAGELFFGEGSRLTVL.

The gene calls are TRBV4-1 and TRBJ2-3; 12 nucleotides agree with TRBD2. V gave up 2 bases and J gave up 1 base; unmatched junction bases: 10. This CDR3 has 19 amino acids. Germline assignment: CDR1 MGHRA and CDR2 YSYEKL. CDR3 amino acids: CASSQMGLAGPQRTDTQYF. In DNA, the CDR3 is TGCGCCAGCAGCCAAATGGGACTAGCGGGTCCTCAACGCACAGATACGCAGTATTTT.

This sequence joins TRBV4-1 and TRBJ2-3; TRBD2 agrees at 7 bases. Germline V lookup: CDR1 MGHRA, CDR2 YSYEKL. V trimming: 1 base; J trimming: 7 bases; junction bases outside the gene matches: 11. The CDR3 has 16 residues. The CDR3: CASSQVISLAVNTQYF. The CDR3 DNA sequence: TGCGCCAGCAGCCAAGTAATCTCGCTAGCGGTTAATACGCAGTATTTT.

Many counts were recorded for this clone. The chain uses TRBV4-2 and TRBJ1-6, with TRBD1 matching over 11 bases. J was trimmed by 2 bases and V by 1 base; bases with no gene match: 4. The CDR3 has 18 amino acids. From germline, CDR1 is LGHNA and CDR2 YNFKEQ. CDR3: CASSQVGTGGTYNSPLHF. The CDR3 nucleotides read TGTGCCAGCAGCCAAGTGGGGACAGGGGGAACCTATAATTCACCCCTCCACTTT.

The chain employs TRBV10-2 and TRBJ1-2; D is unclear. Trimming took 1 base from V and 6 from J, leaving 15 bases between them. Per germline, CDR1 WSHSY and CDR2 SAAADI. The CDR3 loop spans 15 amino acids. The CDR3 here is CASSEFGVSEDGYTF. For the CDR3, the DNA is TGCGCCAGCAGTGAGTTCGGGGTGTCCGAGGATGGCTACACCTTC.

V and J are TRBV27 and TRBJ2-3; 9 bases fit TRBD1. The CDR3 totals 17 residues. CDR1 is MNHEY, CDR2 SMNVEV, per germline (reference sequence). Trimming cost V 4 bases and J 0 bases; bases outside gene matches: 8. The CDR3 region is CASSYDRGAVSTDTQYF. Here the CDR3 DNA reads TGTGCCAGCAGTTACGACAGGGGGGCTGTTAGCACAGATACGCAGTATTTT.

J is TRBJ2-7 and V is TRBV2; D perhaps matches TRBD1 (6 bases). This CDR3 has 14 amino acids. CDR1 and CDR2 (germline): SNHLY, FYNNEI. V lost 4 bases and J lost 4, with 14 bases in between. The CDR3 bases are TGTGCCAGCAGTGCCCAACAGGGCTTTTACGAGCAGTACTTC. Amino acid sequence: CASSAQQGFYEQYF.

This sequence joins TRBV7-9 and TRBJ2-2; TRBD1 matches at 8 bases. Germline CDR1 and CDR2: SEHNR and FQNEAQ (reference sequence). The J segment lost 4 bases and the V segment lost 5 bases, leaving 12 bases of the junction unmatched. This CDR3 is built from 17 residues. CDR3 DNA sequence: TGTGCCAGCAGCCCGGACAGGGCCCATGAAGTCACCGGGGAGCTGTTTTTT. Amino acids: CASSPDRAHEVTGELFF.

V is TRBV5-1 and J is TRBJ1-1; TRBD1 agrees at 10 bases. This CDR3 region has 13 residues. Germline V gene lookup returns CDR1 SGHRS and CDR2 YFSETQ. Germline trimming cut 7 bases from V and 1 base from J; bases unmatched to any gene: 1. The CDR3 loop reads CASGQGGNTEAFF. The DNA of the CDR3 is TGCGCCAGCGGACAGGGGGGGAACACTGAAGCTTTCTTT.

The CDR3 spells CTTSGTSGYTF. In DNA form, the CDR3 reads TGCACCACCTCGGGTACCAGTGGCTACACCTTC. The genes are TRBV29-1 and TRBJ1-2; D unclear. The CDR3 covers 11 residues. Germline values: CDR1 SQVTM, CDR2 ANQGSEA.

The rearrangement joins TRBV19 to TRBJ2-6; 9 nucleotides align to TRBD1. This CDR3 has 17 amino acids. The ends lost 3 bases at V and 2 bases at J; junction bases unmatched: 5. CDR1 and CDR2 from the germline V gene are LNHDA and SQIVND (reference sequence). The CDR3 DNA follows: TGTGCCAGTAGTATCCCGGACAGGGGAACTGGGGCCAACGTCCTGACTTTC. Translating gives CASSIPDRGTGANVLTF. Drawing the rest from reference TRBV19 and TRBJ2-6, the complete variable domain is DGGITQSPKYLFRKEGQNVTLSCEQNLNHDAMYWYRQDPGQGLRLIYYSQIVNDFQKGDIAEGYSVSREKKESFPLTVTSAQKNPTAFYLCASSIPDRGTGANVLTFGAGSRLTVL.

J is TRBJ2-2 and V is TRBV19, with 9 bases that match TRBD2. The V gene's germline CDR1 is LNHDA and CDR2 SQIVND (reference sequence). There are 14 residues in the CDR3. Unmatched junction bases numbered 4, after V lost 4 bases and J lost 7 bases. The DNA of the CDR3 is TGTGCCAGTAGTACTAGCGGGACTTTCGGGGAGCTGTTTTTT. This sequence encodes CASSTSGTFGELFF.

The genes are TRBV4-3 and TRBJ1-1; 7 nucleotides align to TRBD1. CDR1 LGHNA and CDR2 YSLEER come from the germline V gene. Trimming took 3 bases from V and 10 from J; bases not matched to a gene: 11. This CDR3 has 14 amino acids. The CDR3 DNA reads TGCGCCAGCAGCCACGGAACAGGGGCCTTAGGAGCTTTCTTT. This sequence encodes CASSHGTGALGAFF.

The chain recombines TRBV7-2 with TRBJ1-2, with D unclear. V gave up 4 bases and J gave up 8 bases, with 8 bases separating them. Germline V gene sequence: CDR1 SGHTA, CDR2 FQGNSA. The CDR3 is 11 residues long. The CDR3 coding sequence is TGTGCCAGCAGCTCCGGAGGGGGCTACACCTTC. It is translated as CASSSGGGYTF. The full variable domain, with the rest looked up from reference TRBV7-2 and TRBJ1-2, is GAGVSQSPSNKVTEKGKDVELRCDPISGHTALYWYRQSLGQGLEFLIYFQGNSAPDKSGLPSDRFSAERTGGSVSTLTIQRTQQEDSAVYLCASSSGGGYTFGSGTRLTVV.

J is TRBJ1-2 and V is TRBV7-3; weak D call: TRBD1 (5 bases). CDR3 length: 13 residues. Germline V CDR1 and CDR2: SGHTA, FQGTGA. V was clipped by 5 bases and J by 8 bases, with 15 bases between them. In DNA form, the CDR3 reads TGTGCCAGCAGCACCAGGGAAAGGGCGGGCTACACCTTC. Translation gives CASSTRERAGYTF. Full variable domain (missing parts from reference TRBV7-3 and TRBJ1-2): GAGVSQTPSNKVTEKGKYVELRCDPISGHTALYWYRQSLGQGPEFLIYFQGTGAADDSGLPNDRFFAVRPEGSVSTLKIQRTERGDSAVYLCASSTRERAGYTFGSGTRLTVV.

CDR3 DNA sequence: TGTGCCAGCTCATCGGAAGCGGGGTCCTACAATGAGCAGTTCTTC. Protein product: CASSSEAGSYNEQFF. The chain joins TRBV18 to TRBJ2-1, with 7 bases identical to TRBD2. V lost 5 bases to trimming and J lost 1 base; unmatched junction nucleotides: 5. The germline V gene has CDR1 KGHSH and CDR2 LQKENI. The length of the CDR3 is 15 residues.

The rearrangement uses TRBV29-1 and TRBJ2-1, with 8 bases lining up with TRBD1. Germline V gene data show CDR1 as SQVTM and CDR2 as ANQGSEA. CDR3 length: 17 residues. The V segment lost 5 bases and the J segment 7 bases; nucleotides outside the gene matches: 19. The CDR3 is CSVQRPIDRGFYNEQFF. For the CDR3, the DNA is TGCAGCGTTCAACGGCCAATCGACAGGGGTTTTTATAATGAGCAGTTCTTC.

CDR3 sequence: CASSYGGTGANVLTF. CDR3 sequence (DNA): TGTGCCAGCAGTTACGGAGGGACCGGGGCCAACGTCCTGACTTTC. The gene calls are TRBV6-5 and TRBJ2-6, with a possible D match to TRBD2 (6 bases). Trimming shortened V by 2 bases and J by 4 bases, and 9 bases separated the two germline ends. CDR3 length equals 15 residues. CDR1 MNHEY and CDR2 SVGAGI come from the germline V gene.

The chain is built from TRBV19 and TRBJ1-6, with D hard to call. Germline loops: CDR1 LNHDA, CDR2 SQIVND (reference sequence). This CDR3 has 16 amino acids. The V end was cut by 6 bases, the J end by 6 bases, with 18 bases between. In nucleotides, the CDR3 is TGTGCCAGTAGACCAACTATGGTGGGTTTTAATTCACCCCTCCACTTT. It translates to CASRPTMVGFNSPLHF.

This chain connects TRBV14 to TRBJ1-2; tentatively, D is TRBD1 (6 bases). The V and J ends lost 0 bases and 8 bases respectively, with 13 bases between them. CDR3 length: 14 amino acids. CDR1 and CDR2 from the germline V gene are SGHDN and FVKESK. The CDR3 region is CASSQDEGVGGYTF. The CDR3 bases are TGTGCCAGCAGCCAAGATGAGGGGGTCGGCGGCTACACCTTC.

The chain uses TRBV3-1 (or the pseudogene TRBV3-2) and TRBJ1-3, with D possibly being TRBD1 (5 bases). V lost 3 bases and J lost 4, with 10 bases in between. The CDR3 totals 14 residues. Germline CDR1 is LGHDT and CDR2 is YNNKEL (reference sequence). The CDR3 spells CASSQTGEGNTIYF. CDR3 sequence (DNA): TGTGCCAGCAGCCAGACGGGGGAAGGAAACACCATATATTTT.

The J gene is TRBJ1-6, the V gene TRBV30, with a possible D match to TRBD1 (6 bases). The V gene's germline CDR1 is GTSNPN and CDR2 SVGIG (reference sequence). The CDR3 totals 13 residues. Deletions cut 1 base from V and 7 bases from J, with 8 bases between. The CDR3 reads CAWSETGNSPLHF. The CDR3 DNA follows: TGTGCCTGGAGTGAAACAGGGAATTCACCCCTCCACTTT.

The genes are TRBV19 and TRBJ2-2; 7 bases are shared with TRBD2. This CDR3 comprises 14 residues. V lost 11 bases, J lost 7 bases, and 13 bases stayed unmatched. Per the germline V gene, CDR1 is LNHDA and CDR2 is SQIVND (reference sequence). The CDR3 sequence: CAGPGLLNGGELFF. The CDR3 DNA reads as TGTGCCGGCCCGGGACTACTCAACGGCGGGGAGCTGTTTTTT.

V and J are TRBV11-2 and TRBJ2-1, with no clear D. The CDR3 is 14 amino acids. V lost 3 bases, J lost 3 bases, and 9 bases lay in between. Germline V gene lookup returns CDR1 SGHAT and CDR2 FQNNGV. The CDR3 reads CASSFLAVYNEQFF. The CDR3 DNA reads TGTGCCAGCAGCTTTCTGGCGGTCTACAATGAGCAGTTCTTC.

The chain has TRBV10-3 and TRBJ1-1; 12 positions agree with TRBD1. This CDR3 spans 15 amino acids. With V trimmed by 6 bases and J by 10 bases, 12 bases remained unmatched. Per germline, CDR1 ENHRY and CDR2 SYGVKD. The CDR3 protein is CAISNPGTGGEVAFF. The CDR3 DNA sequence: TGTGCCATCAGCAATCCAGGGACAGGGGGCGAGGTAGCTTTCTTT.

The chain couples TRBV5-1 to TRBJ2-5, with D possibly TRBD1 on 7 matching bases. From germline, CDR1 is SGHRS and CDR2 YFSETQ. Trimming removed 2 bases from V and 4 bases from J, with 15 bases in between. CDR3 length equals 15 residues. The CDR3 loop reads CASSFLEGAGETQYF. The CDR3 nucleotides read TGCGCCAGCAGCTTTTTGGAGGGGGCGGGAGAGACCCAGTACTTC. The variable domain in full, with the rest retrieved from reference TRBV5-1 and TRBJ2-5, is KAGVTQTPRYLIKTRGQQVTLSCSPISGHRSVSWYQQTPGQGLQFLFEYFSETQRNKGNFPGRFSGRQFSNSRSEMNVSTLELGDSALYLCASSFLEGAGETQYFGPGTRLLVL.